Listed here are 27 T cell receptor beta chains from one sample, sequenced in a study of PD-1 blockade in mismatch repair-deficient tumors. Some clones are missing from TCRdb's copy, which holds only in-frame ones; the method was immunoSEQ multiplex PCR. This sample yields around 100,000 clones, of which approximately 80% are seen a single time; 4% to 6% belongs to the top ten. Specimen: peripheral blood, collected 60 to 65 weeks after starting pembrolizumab. Receptor source: an adult with mismatch repair-deficient cancer.

This clone turned up a few times. This sequence joins TRBV27 and TRBJ1-5; D remains ambiguous. Trimming took 5 bases from V and 6 from J, leaving 17 bases between them. Germline CDR1 and CDR2: MNHEY and SMNVEV (reference sequence). This CDR3 spans 15 amino acids. Here the CDR3 reads CASSPATGISQPQHF. CDR3 sequence (DNA): TGTGCCAGCAGTCCCGCCACGGGAATTTCTCAGCCCCAGCATTTT.

This clone was seen just once. The rearrangement uses TRBV5-4 and TRBJ2-7; no clear D gene. Trimming cost V 2 bases and J 2 bases, with 11 bases left between them. CDR1 and CDR2 (germline): SGHNT, YYREEE (reference sequence). The CDR3 is 14 amino acids. The CDR3 is CASSFLGRPYEQYF. Written as DNA, the CDR3 is TGTGCCAGCAGCTTTTTGGGCCGGCCCTACGAGCAGTACTTC.

This sequence joins TRBV7-9 and TRBJ2-5, with 8 bases fitting TRBD2. V shed 1 base, J shed 2 bases, and the junction held 6 bases outside the gene matches. The CDR3 runs 16 residues. In germline, CDR1 is SEHNR, CDR2 FQNEAQ (reference sequence). The CDR3 DNA reads as TGTGCCAGCAGCTTAGGGCGGGCGGGAGGACAAGAGACCCAGTACTTC. As protein: CASSLGRAGGQETQYF.

V is TRBV6-6 and J is TRBJ1-1; D remains ambiguous. The CDR3 sequence is 13 residues long. Germline loops: CDR1 MNHNY, CDR2 SVGAGI (reference sequence). V was trimmed by 4 bases and J by 5 bases, leaving 11 bases between them. The CDR3, as DNA: TGTGCCAGCAGTTTTCCTTCTCGTACTGAAGCTTTCTTT. Translated: CASSFPSRTEAFF.

The V call is TRBV11-3, the J call TRBJ2-6; TRBD1 aligns across 8 bases. Germline V lookup: CDR1 SGHNT, CDR2 YENEEA. The length of the CDR3 is 19 residues. Trimming cost V 8 bases and J 0 bases; bases outside gene matches: 15. The CDR3 bases are TGTGCCAGCGAGGCATTTTGGGGACAGGCCAGCTCTGGGGCCAACGTCCTGACTTTC. It codes for CASEAFWGQASSGANVLTF.

The chain couples TRBV6-6 to TRBJ1-3; D may be TRBD1 (5 bases). CDR3 length equals 14 residues. Per the germline V gene, CDR1 is MNHNY and CDR2 is SVGAGI (reference sequence). Deletions cut 2 bases from V and 9 bases from J, with 14 bases between. The CDR3 DNA is TGTGCCAGCAGTTACGAGGGATTCGGGGCCACCATATATTTT. Translating gives CASSYEGFGATIYF.

This chain joins TRBV28 and TRBJ1-5; 10 positions match TRBD1. Trimming at V came to 7 bases and at J to 0 bases, leaving 9 bases not matched to a gene. There are 17 residues in the CDR3. Germline CDR1 and CDR2: MDHEN and SYDVKM. CDR3 loop: CASKTGTGDYSNQPQHF. CDR3 DNA sequence: TGTGCCAGCAAAACCGGGACAGGGGATTATAGCAATCAGCCCCAGCATTTT.

This sequence joins TRBV5-1 and TRBJ2-2; D is possibly TRBD1 (6 bases). Germline assignment: CDR1 SGHRS and CDR2 YFSETQ. CDR3 size: 15 residues. The ends were cut back, 4 bases at V and 1 base at J, with 11 bases in the middle. The CDR3 DNA reads as TGCGCCAGCAGCATCGGACAGATGAACACCGGGGAGCTGTTTTTT. Translating it yields CASSIGQMNTGELFF.

This clone was seen only a few times. The chain links TRBV7-2 to TRBJ1-5; no clear D gene. CDR1 and CDR2 from the germline V gene are SGHTA and FQGNSA. V was trimmed by 0 bases and J by 9 bases, leaving 12 bases between them. The CDR3 has 14 amino acids. The CDR3 DNA reads TGTGCCAGCAGCTTAGCGCTTGCTGAGGGGCCCCAGCATTTT. It yields the protein CASSLALAEGPQHF.

The chain combines TRBV15 with TRBJ2-1, with TRBD2 matching 9 bases. Germline V gene sequence: CDR1 LNHNV, CDR2 YYDKDF (reference sequence). After removal of 3 bases from V and 6 bases from J, the junction contained 6 bases not matched to a gene. The length of the CDR3 is 15 residues. The CDR3 DNA sequence: TGTGCCACCAGCAGGGGGACTAGCTCCGGCAATGAGCAGTTCTTC. Protein product: CATSRGTSSGNEQFF.

The chain links TRBV10-1 to TRBJ2-7; 7 bases line up with TRBD2. J was trimmed by 0 bases and V by 6 bases; bases with no gene match: 8. Germline V CDR1 and CDR2: WNHNN, SYGVQD (reference sequence). This CDR3 is built from 15 residues. The CDR3 sequence: CASSSGLGDSYEQYF. CDR3 DNA sequence: TGCGCCAGCAGCTCTGGACTAGGAGACTCCTACGAGCAGTACTTC.

The chain employs TRBV6-5 and TRBJ2-7, with a tentative D call TRBD2 (7 bases). Trimming shortened V by 6 bases and J by 7 bases, and 19 bases separated the two germline ends. This CDR3 comprises 14 residues. Germline V gene data show CDR1 as MNHEY and CDR2 as SVGAGI. Here the CDR3 reads CASRSQGGVGEQYF. The DNA of the CDR3 is TGTGCCAGCAGATCCCAAGGGGGGGTGGGGGAGCAGTACTTC.

V is TRBV25-1 and J is TRBJ1-1; a possible D gene is TRBD1 (5 bases). The CDR3 loop spans 14 amino acids. The germline V gene encodes CDR1 MGHDK and CDR2 SYGVNS. V gave up 5 bases and J gave up 8 bases, with 18 bases separating them. The CDR3 loop is CASSHRRWGGEAFF. The CDR3 DNA reads as TGTGCCAGCAGTCACAGACGCTGGGGGGGGGAAGCTTTCTTT.

This clone was seen more than once but under ten times. J is TRBJ1-1 and V is TRBV19; TRBD1 aligns across 7 bases. This CDR3 spans 15 amino acids. V was clipped by 3 bases and J by 5 bases; unmatched bases: 9. The germline V gene has CDR1 LNHDA and CDR2 SQIVND (reference sequence). The CDR3 DNA reads TGTGCCAGTAGTATTAGGGGGGCAGGGGGAACTGAAGCTTTCTTT. Its protein is CASSIRGAGGTEAFF.

This chain uses TRBV27 with TRBJ2-7; D may correspond to TRBD1 or TRBD2 (5 bases each). The length of the CDR3 is 14 residues. V was shortened by 4 bases and J by 9 bases, with 19 bases between the two germline ends. CDR1 MNHEY and CDR2 SMNVEV come from the germline V gene (reference sequence). CDR3 protein: CASSSGDPLRGQYF. The DNA of the CDR3 is TGTGCCAGCAGTTCCGGGGATCCATTAAGGGGGCAGTACTTC.

There are a few counts of this clone. V gene TRBV6-1 combines with J gene TRBJ2-7, with a possible D match to TRBD2 (6 bases). The CDR3 sequence is 13 residues long. Germline loops: CDR1 MNHNS, CDR2 SASEGT. V was pared by 10 bases and J by 3 bases, with 16 bases between. CDR3 coding DNA: TGTGCCACAACACTGAGGGGAGGCTACGAGCAGTACTTC. Its translation: CATTLRGGYEQYF.

The V and J genes are TRBV27 and TRBJ2-7; D gene ambiguous. Trimming stripped 6 bases from V and 2 bases from J, with 11 bases between. The CDR3 is 13 amino acids. Per germline, CDR1 MNHEY and CDR2 SMNVEV (reference sequence). This CDR3 is CASRYSAAYEQYF. As DNA, the CDR3 is TGTGCCAGCAGGTACAGTGCGGCCTACGAGCAGTACTTC.

The rearrangement joins TRBV11-2 to TRBJ1-3; D perhaps matches TRBD1 (6 bases). The CDR3 runs 14 residues. CDR1 is SGHAT, CDR2 FQNNGV, per germline. Trimming stripped 5 bases from V and 3 bases from J, with 11 bases between. In DNA form, the CDR3 reads TGTGCCAGCAGCCTAGGAGGGGGTGGAAACACCATATATTTT. Its protein is CASSLGGGGNTIYF.

This clone was counted only a few times. The genes are TRBV2 and TRBJ1-2, with D hard to call. Germline CDR1 and CDR2: SNHLY and FYNNEI. The V and J ends lost 3 bases and 4 bases respectively, with 9 bases between them. This CDR3 region has 13 residues. CDR3 bases: TGTGCCAGCAGTGAGTTTAGCACCTATGGCTACACCTTC. This gives the protein CASSEFSTYGYTF.

The chain has TRBV9 and TRBJ2-4, with a weak D call TRBD1 (5 bases). The germline V and J ends were trimmed by 0 bases and 8 bases, with 12 bases remaining between them. This CDR3 has 14 amino acids. Germline V gives CDR1 SGDLS, CDR2 YYNGEE. Here the CDR3 DNA reads TGTGCCAGCAGCGTAGATACAGGTTGGGACATTCAGTACTTC. Amino acid sequence: CASSVDTGWDIQYF.

For this clone: Sequence at one end of the junction differs from germline and may be a read error. This CDR3 reads CSVEDYRGRREQYF. The CDR3, as DNA: TGCAGCGTCGAAGATTACAGGGGGCGTAGGGAGCAGTACTTC. V is TRBV29-1 and J is TRBJ2-7, with TRBD1 matching 9 bases. From germline, CDR1 is SQVTM and CDR2 ANQGSEA. CDR3 length: 14 residues.

The chain joins TRBV19 to TRBJ2-7; no reliable D call. Trimming took off 6 bases at V and 4 bases at J, with 22 bases between the two ends. CDR3 length equals 16 residues. In germline, CDR1 is LNHDA, CDR2 SQIVND (reference sequence). The DNA of the CDR3 is TGTGCCAGTAGCAACACTGAAGGGCGTGGTTCTTACGAGCAGTACTTC. Amino acid sequence: CASSNTEGRGSYEQYF.

V gene TRBV7-2 combines with J gene TRBJ2-4; D gene ambiguous. Germline CDR1 SGHTA, CDR2 FQGNSA. The CDR3 is 18 residues long. Trimming took off 0 bases at V and 1 base at J, with 16 bases between the two ends. The CDR3 DNA sequence: TGTGCCAGCAGCTTAGCGCAATCAGACCTCGCGGCCAAAAACATTCAGTACTTC. Translated, it gives CASSLAQSDLAAKNIQYF. Filled out from reference TRBV7-2 and TRBJ2-4, the complete variable domain reads GAGVSQSPSNKVTEKGKDVELRCDPISGHTALYWYRQSLGQGLEFLIYFQGNSAPDKSGLPSDRFSAERTGGSVSTLTIQRTQQEDSAVYLCASSLAQSDLAAKNIQYFGAGTRLSVL.

The chain employs TRBV5-1 and TRBJ2-7; the D gene could be TRBD1 or TRBD2 (6 bases each). Germline V gene lookup returns CDR1 SGHRS and CDR2 YFSETQ. The CDR3 contains 13 residues. V dropped 4 bases and J dropped 5 bases, with 13 bases sitting between them. In nucleotides, the CDR3 is TGCGCCAGCAGCCGGGACGGGGGCCACGAGCAGTACTTC. Its translation is CASSRDGGHEQYF.

This chain connects TRBV30 to TRBJ2-7; 7 nucleotides align to TRBD2. Germline V lookup: CDR1 GTSNPN, CDR2 SVGIG (reference sequence). The CDR3 is 11 amino acids. Trimming took 7 bases from V and 5 from J; bases not matched to a gene: 5. The CDR3 is CALRLAHEQYF. The DNA for the CDR3 is TGTGCCTTAAGACTAGCCCACGAGCAGTACTTC.

This clone was picked up one time. J is TRBJ1-1 and V is TRBV10-3; no clear D. Germline assignment: CDR1 ENHRY and CDR2 SYGVKD. V was pared by 3 bases and J by 7 bases, with 6 bases between. This CDR3 has 11 residues. Here the CDR3 DNA reads TGTGCCATCAGTGACCCAGGTGAAGCTTTCTTT. Protein product: CAISDPGEAFF.

This clone has a handful of counts. V gene TRBV7-3 combines with J gene TRBJ1-2; tentatively, D is TRBD1 (6 bases). V lost 4 bases and J lost 8, with 17 bases in between. The CDR3 runs to 14 residues. The germline CDR1 and CDR2 sequences are SGHTA and FQGTGA. CDR3: CASSSYQGLQGYTF. As DNA, the CDR3 is TGTGCCAGCAGCTCATATCAGGGGCTACAAGGCTACACCTTC.